The 31 T cell receptor beta chains reported below all come from one sample, sequenced in a study of control samples from healthy donors and cancer patients. Data came from immunoSEQ multiplex PCR; TCRdb stores just in-frame clones and leaves some out. Of 170,000 or so clones in the sample, around 93% were seen once. Sequencing was performed on blood. The origin of the receptors is a man between 18 and 29 years old in good health.

This clone was counted once. The chain is built from TRBV5-1 and TRBJ1-2; weak D call: TRBD1 (5 bases). Per the germline V gene, CDR1 is SGHRS and CDR2 is YFSETQ. CDR3 length: 14 residues. Trimming took 5 bases from V and 8 from J, leaving 19 bases between them. In DNA, the CDR3 is TGCGCCAGCAGTTCCGACAGTGTAATAAACGGCTACACCTTC. This codes for CASSSDSVINGYTF. The entire variable domain, with the rest obtained from reference TRBV5-1 and TRBJ1-2, is as follows: KAGVTQTPRYLIKTRGQQVTLSCSPISGHRSVSWYQQTPGQGLQFLFEYFSETQRNKGNFPGRFSGRQFSNSRSEMNVSTLELGDSALYLCASSSDSVINGYTFGSGTRLTVV.

The rearrangement uses TRBV5-1 and TRBJ2-5, with no clear D. CDR1 SGHRS and CDR2 YFSETQ come from the germline V gene. V was trimmed by 1 base and J by 2 bases, leaving 9 bases between them. The length of the CDR3 is 14 residues. The CDR3 nucleotides are TGCGCCAGCAGCTTGAGACCGGCTCAAGAGACCCAGTACTTC. Its translation: CASSLRPAQETQYF.

The J gene is TRBJ1-6, the V gene TRBV25-1, with a tentative D call TRBD1 (6 bases). This CDR3 spans 14 amino acids. V was pared by 2 bases and J by 6 bases, with 8 bases between. Germline V CDR1 and CDR2: MGHDK, SYGVNS. As DNA, the CDR3 is TGTGCCAGCAGTGAAGGAGGGGGTAATTCACCCCTCCACTTT. This sequence encodes CASSEGGGNSPLHF.

The V and J genes are TRBV5-1 and TRBJ2-1; TRBD2 matches at 7 bases. Per the germline V gene, CDR1 is SGHRS and CDR2 is YFSETQ. The CDR3 is made up of 16 amino acids. Trimming cost V 1 base and J 0 bases; bases outside gene matches: 4. The DNA of the CDR3 is TGCGCCAGCAGCTTGCGTGGCGGGGGCTCCTACAATGAGCAGTTCTTC. Translation: CASSLRGGGSYNEQFF.

The V and J genes are TRBV25-1 and TRBJ1-1, with D possibly matching TRBD1 (5 bases). V gave up 0 bases and J gave up 4 bases, with 9 bases separating them. CDR1 is MGHDK and CDR2 is SYGVNS in the germline V gene. The CDR3 consists of 14 residues. This CDR3 is CASSEYGGGTEAFF. The CDR3 DNA is TGTGCCAGCAGTGAATATGGGGGAGGCACTGAAGCTTTCTTT.

On this clone itself: At one end, the junction sequence differs from germline, possibly due to a read error. The rearrangement links TRBV2 to TRBJ2-5; D might be TRBD1 (5 bases). CDR1 and CDR2 from the germline V gene are SNHLY and FYNNEI. CDR3 length: 14 amino acids. The CDR3, as DNA: TGTGCCAGCAGGGAAGACAGAAGCCAAGAGACCCAGTACTTC. Residues: CASREDRSQETQYF.

This clone has a single count. V and J are TRBV3-1 (or the pseudogene TRBV3-2) and TRBJ2-6, with 7 bases fitting TRBD1. The CDR3 runs to 16 residues. J lost 4 bases, V lost 5 bases, and 8 bases had no gene match. CDR1 and CDR2 (germline): LGHDT, YNNKEL (reference sequence). CDR3 amino acids: CASSDPGGAGANVLTF. The CDR3 DNA reads as TGTGCCAGCAGCGACCCAGGGGGAGCCGGGGCCAACGTCCTGACTTTC.

The rearrangement links TRBV6-5 to TRBJ2-7; D remains ambiguous. The CDR3 consists of 11 residues. V gave up 7 bases and J gave up 3 bases, with 7 bases separating them. Germline CDR1 MNHEY, CDR2 SVGAGI. The CDR3: CASKRDYEQYF. CDR3 coding DNA: TGTGCCAGCAAAAGGGACTACGAGCAGTACTTC.

J is TRBJ1-2 and V is TRBV30; TRBD1 aligns across 10 bases. CDR1 and CDR2 (germline): GTSNPN, SVGIG (reference sequence). The CDR3 spans 16 residues. J lost 7 bases, V lost 3 bases, and 14 bases had no gene match. The CDR3 loop is CAWRSVDRGPSGGYTF. The CDR3 DNA sequence: TGTGCCTGGAGGAGTGTCGACAGGGGGCCCTCTGGTGGCTACACCTTC. Drawing the rest from reference TRBV30 and TRBJ1-2, the complete variable domain is SQTIHQWPATLVQPVGSPLSLECTVEGTSNPNLYWYRQAAGRGLQLLFYSVGIGQISSEVPQNLSASRPQDRQFILSSKKLLLSDSGFYLCAWRSVDRGPSGGYTFGSGTRLTVV.

The chain joins TRBV19 to TRBJ1-2; weak D call: TRBD1 (5 bases). CDR3 length: 16 amino acids. Trimming cost V 5 bases and J 0 bases, with 16 bases left between them. The germline gives CDR1 LNHDA, CDR2 SQIVND (reference sequence). DNA of the CDR3: TGTGCCAGTAGTGTAACCGGGACTGAAGCTAACTATGGCTACACCTTC. It translates to CASSVTGTEANYGYTF. The full variable domain, completed using reference TRBV19 and TRBJ1-2, is DGGITQSPKYLFRKEGQNVTLSCEQNLNHDAMYWYRQDPGQGLRLIYYSQIVNDFQKGDIAEGYSVSREKKESFPLTVTSAQKNPTAFYLCASSVTGTEANYGYTFGSGTRLTVV.

The rearrangement uses TRBV30 and TRBJ1-1; D call uncertain. With 4 bases removed from V and 8 bases from J, the gap between germline ends came to 11 bases. The CDR3 is made up of 11 amino acids. Germline V gene lookup returns CDR1 GTSNPN and CDR2 SVGIG (reference sequence). The CDR3 is CAWTSAVEAFF. CDR3 sequence (DNA): TGTGCCTGGACGTCGGCGGTCGAAGCTTTCTTT.

The V call is TRBV2, the J call TRBJ1-1; no clear D. V lost 6 bases, J lost 0 bases, and 11 bases lay in between. CDR1 is SNHLY and CDR2 is FYNNEI in the germline V gene. This CDR3 is built from 14 residues. CDR3 loop: CASSRGGMNTEAFF. In nucleotides, the CDR3 is TGTGCCAGCAGCCGCGGAGGAATGAACACTGAAGCTTTCTTT. The entire variable domain, with the rest obtained from reference TRBV2 and TRBJ1-1, is as follows: EPEVTQTPSHQVTQMGQEVILRCVPISNHLYFYWYRQILGQKVEFLVSFYNNEISEKSEIFDDQFSVERPDGSNFTLKIRSTKLEDSAMYFCASSRGGMNTEAFFGQGTRLTVV.

The chain employs TRBV4-1 and TRBJ2-7; tentatively, D is TRBD1 (6 bases). CDR3 length: 14 residues. The V end was cut by 3 bases, the J end by 4 bases, with 13 bases between. Germline values: CDR1 MGHRA, CDR2 YSYEKL. CDR3 region: CASSQPDRTYEQYF. CDR3 coding DNA: TGCGCCAGCAGCCAGCCAGACAGGACATACGAGCAGTACTTC.

The chain has TRBV5-4 and TRBJ2-3; D gene ambiguous. The CDR3 is 14 residues long. Trimming pared 0 bases from V and 4 bases from J, leaving 9 bases between. The germline V gene encodes CDR1 SGHNT and CDR2 YYREEE (reference sequence). CDR3 nucleotide sequence: TGTGCCAGCAGCTTGGTGGGAAATTCAGATACGCAGTATTTT. Encoded protein: CASSLVGNSDTQYF.

The V call is TRBV9, the J call TRBJ1-2, with D perhaps matching TRBD1 (6 bases). The germline V and J ends were trimmed by 0 bases and 4 bases, with 25 bases remaining between them. This CDR3 region has 19 residues. Germline V lookup: CDR1 SGDLS, CDR2 YYNGEE. The CDR3 region has the DNA TGTGCCAGCAGCGTAGCTACAGGGAGCAACACAAACGGAATCTATGGCTACACCTTC. This sequence encodes CASSVATGSNTNGIYGYTF.

The V and J genes are TRBV3-1 (or the pseudogene TRBV3-2) and TRBJ1-1; TRBD1 agrees at 8 bases. This CDR3 region has 15 residues. The ends lost 4 bases at V and 4 bases at J; junction bases unmatched: 8. Germline loops: CDR1 LGHDT, CDR2 YNNKEL (reference sequence). The CDR3 nucleotides are TGTGCCAGCAGCCTCCCGACAGGGGTAGGCACTGAAGCTTTCTTT. It specifies CASSLPTGVGTEAFF.

A remark on this clone: Mismatch with germline at one junction end may stem from a read error. This sequence joins TRBV30 and TRBJ2-5, with D possibly matching TRBD2 (7 bases). The germline V gene encodes CDR1 GTSNPN and CDR2 SVGIG (reference sequence). This CDR3 comprises 12 residues. The CDR3 loop is CVLRGGQETQYF. In DNA, the CDR3 is TGCGTTTTAAGGGGGGGCCAAGAGACCCAGTACTTC.

CDR3 sequence: CASSYPGTGGYEQYF. CDR3 DNA sequence: TGTGCCAGCAGTTACCCTGGGACAGGGGGGTACGAGCAGTACTTC. The J gene is TRBJ2-7, the V gene TRBV6-6; the match to TRBD1 covers 11 bases. Germline trimming cut 2 bases from V and 4 bases from J; bases unmatched to any gene: 4. Germline V gene sequence: CDR1 MNHNY, CDR2 SVGAGI (reference sequence). The CDR3 is made up of 15 amino acids.

The chain carries TRBV30 and TRBJ1-1, with 7 positions matching TRBD1. The CDR3 is 13 amino acids. Per the germline V gene, CDR1 is GTSNPN and CDR2 is SVGIG (reference sequence). V was pared by 3 bases and J by 5 bases, with 6 bases of the junction left unmatched. The DNA for the CDR3 is TGTGCCTGGAGGGAACAGGGGATGACTGAAGCTTTCTTT. This gives the protein CAWREQGMTEAFF.

This clone was observed a handful of times. The chain links TRBV6-4 to TRBJ2-1; 14 bases are a match to TRBD2. CDR1 MRHNA and CDR2 SNTAGT come from the germline V gene. This CDR3 has 16 residues. The ends lost 0 bases at V and 6 bases at J; junction bases unmatched: 1. The CDR3 reads CASSDSTSGGANEQFF. The DNA for the CDR3 is TGTGCCAGCAGTGACTCGACTAGCGGGGGGGCCAATGAGCAGTTCTTC.

The chain carries TRBV6-6 and TRBJ1-3; 7 positions match TRBD1. The CDR3 extends over 16 amino acids. The V segment lost 5 bases and the J segment 0 bases; nucleotides outside the gene matches: 7. The germline V gene encodes CDR1 MNHNY and CDR2 SVGAGI (reference sequence). DNA of the CDR3: TGTGCCAGCAGTGCGGGACAGCTTTCCTCTGGAAACACCATATATTTT. Translated, it gives CASSAGQLSSGNTIYF.

This chain connects TRBV4-1 to TRBJ1-1, with D unresolved. The CDR3 covers 15 residues. Trimming took off 3 bases at V and 1 base at J, with 12 bases between the two ends. Per germline, CDR1 MGHRA and CDR2 YSYEKL. Written as DNA, the CDR3 is TGCGCCAGCAGCCAGGTACGTTCGGAGAACACTGAAGCTTTCTTT. Translating it yields CASSQVRSENTEAFF.

This chain links TRBV7-9 with TRBJ2-7; TRBD1 aligns across 7 bases. V shed 8 bases, J shed 5 bases, and the junction held 9 bases outside the gene matches. The CDR3 has 13 residues. The germline V gene has CDR1 SEHNR and CDR2 FQNEAQ (reference sequence). CDR3 DNA sequence: TGTGCCAGCGTCTCAGACAGGGTTGACGAGCAGTACTTC. This encodes CASVSDRVDEQYF.

The chain joins TRBV19 to TRBJ2-2; 12 nucleotides agree with TRBD2. CDR1 and CDR2 (germline): LNHDA, SQIVND (reference sequence). The J segment lost 6 bases and the V segment lost 6 bases, leaving 5 bases of the junction unmatched. The CDR3 sequence is 15 residues long. The CDR3 loop is CASRLAGGRAGELFF. The DNA of the CDR3 is TGTGCCAGTAGGCTAGCGGGGGGGCGCGCCGGGGAGCTGTTTTTT. The whole variable domain, filled in from reference TRBV19 and TRBJ2-2, reads DGGITQSPKYLFRKEGQNVTLSCEQNLNHDAMYWYRQDPGQGLRLIYYSQIVNDFQKGDIAEGYSVSREKKESFPLTVTSAQKNPTAFYLCASRLAGGRAGELFFGEGSRLTVL.

This clone was detected once. This chain links TRBV19 with TRBJ1-2; TRBD1 might be the D (5 bases). The CDR3 has 14 residues. Between the trimmed V and J ends, which lost 5 bases and 8 bases, there was a span of 18 bases. The germline gives CDR1 LNHDA, CDR2 SQIVND (reference sequence). The CDR3 loop is CASSPGTLSGGYTF. The CDR3 nucleotides read TGTGCCAGTAGTCCCGGGACTCTCTCTGGGGGCTACACCTTC.

This clone was seen once. The CDR3 reads CASSLGGATDTQYF. CDR3 in DNA: TGTGCCAGCAGCCTCGGGGGGGCCACAGATACGCAGTATTTT. The genes are TRBV3-1 (or the pseudogene TRBV3-2) and TRBJ2-3; 8 bases line up with TRBD2. With V trimmed by 4 bases and J by 2 bases, 2 bases remained unmatched. The CDR3 spans 14 residues. From germline, CDR1 is LGHDT and CDR2 YNNKEL (reference sequence).

This chain uses TRBV23-1 with TRBJ1-5, with D tentatively TRBD1 (6 bases). TRBV23-1 falls under the ORF class, with uncertain function. The CDR3 is made up of 17 amino acids. V was trimmed by 7 bases and J by 0 bases, leaving 19 bases between them. CDR3 DNA sequence: TGCGCCAGCACCATCCAAAGGGGGTGGAATAGCAATCAGCCCCAGCATTTT. As protein: CASTIQRGWNSNQPQHF.

CDR3 loop: CASKKDRATSAGELFF. Written as DNA, the CDR3 is TGTGCCAGCAAAAAGGACAGGGCCACTTCCGCCGGGGAGCTGTTTTTT. The chain combines TRBV25-1 with TRBJ2-2; 8 bases are a match to TRBD1. The CDR3 contains 16 residues. Germline lookup yields CDR1 MGHDK and CDR2 SYGVNS. Trimming cost V 7 bases and J 6 bases; bases outside gene matches: 13.

V gene TRBV20-1 combines with J gene TRBJ2-1; possibly TRBD1 or TRBD2 for D (6 bases each). The CDR3 has 14 residues. Germline CDR1 reads DFQATT; CDR2 reads SNEGSKA (reference sequence). Between the trimmed V and J ends, which lost 3 bases and 0 bases, there was a span of 9 bases. The CDR3 nucleotides are TGCAGTGCTAGTAGGGGGGACTCCTACAATGAGCAGTTCTTC. Translation gives CSASRGDSYNEQFF.

Worth noting for this clone: Different DNA sequences within this sample yield the same CDR3. This chain links TRBV7-9 with TRBJ2-6; D might be TRBD2 (5 bases). The germline V gene has CDR1 SEHNR and CDR2 FQNEAQ (reference sequence). Trimming left V 2 bases short and J 0 bases short, with 11 bases between. The CDR3 consists of 17 residues. CDR3 residues: CASSLWAGNSGANVLTF. CDR3 nucleotide sequence: TGTGCCAGCAGCTTATGGGCGGGCAACTCTGGGGCCAACGTCCTGACTTTC.

V and J are TRBV4-2 and TRBJ1-2; 7 positions agree with TRBD1. CDR3 length equals 16 residues. Germline loops: CDR1 LGHNA, CDR2 YNFKEQ. V trimming: 0 bases; J trimming: 5 bases; junction bases outside the gene matches: 9. This chain's CDR3 is CASSQDGGTDFYGYTF. As DNA, the CDR3 is TGTGCCAGCAGCCAAGACGGCGGGACAGATTTTTATGGCTACACCTTC.